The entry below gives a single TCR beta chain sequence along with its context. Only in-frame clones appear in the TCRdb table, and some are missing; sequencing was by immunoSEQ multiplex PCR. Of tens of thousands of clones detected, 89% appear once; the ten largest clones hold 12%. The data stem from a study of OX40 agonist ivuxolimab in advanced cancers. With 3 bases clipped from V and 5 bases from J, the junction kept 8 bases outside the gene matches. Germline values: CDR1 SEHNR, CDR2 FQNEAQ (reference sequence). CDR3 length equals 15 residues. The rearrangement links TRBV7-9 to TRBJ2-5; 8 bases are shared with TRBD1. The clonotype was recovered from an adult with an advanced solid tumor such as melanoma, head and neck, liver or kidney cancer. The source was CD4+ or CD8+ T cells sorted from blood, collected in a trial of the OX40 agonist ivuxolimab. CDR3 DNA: TGTGCCAGCAGCTTTTCAGGGGGCAAGGAGGAGACCCAGTACTTC. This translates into CASSFSGGKEETQYF.